The 32 T cell receptor beta chains reported below all come from one sample, sequenced in a study of cytomegalovirus exposure and HLA in healthy donors. Primers for the PCR totalled 60 Vbeta and 13 Jbeta. The method was immunoSEQ multiplex PCR; TCRdb's version includes in-frame clones alone and lacks a portion of them. This repertoire shows approximately 220,000 clones, over 70% found once; its top ten account for roughly 0.66%. Sequenced sample: PBMCs. The origin of the receptors is a boy between 2 and 10 years old in good health and CMV-seronegative.

This rearrangement joins TRBV29-1 to TRBJ2-4; the match to TRBD2 covers 13 bases. The CDR3 has 14 residues. Germline V gene data show CDR1 as SQVTM and CDR2 as ANQGSEA. The DNA for the CDR3 is TGCAGGGATAGGACTAGCGGGAGTGTGAACATTCAGTACTTC. Its translation is CRDRTSGSVNIQYF.

About this clone itself: Sequence at one end of the junction differs from germline and may be a read error. The chain uses TRBV2 and TRBJ2-5; 8 nucleotides align to TRBD2. CDR3 size: 17 residues. CDR1 SNHLY and CDR2 FYNNEI come from the germline V gene. The CDR3 sequence is CASGGMGAGGPQGTQYF. In DNA form, the CDR3 reads TGTGCCAGCGGTGGGATGGGGGCGGGGGGCCCCCAAGGGACCCAGTACTTC.

Only a few counts were recorded for this clone. The V call is TRBV4-2, the J call TRBJ2-5; TRBD2 matches 9 bases. The CDR3 covers 14 residues. V shed 4 bases, J shed 2 bases, and the junction held 2 bases outside the gene matches. Germline CDR1 is LGHNA and CDR2 is YNFKEQ. CDR3 in amino acids: CASSRLAEQETQYF. CDR3 sequence (DNA): TGTGCCAGCAGCCGACTAGCGGAGCAAGAGACCCAGTACTTC.

The rearrangement links TRBV6-5 to TRBJ1-1, with D maybe TRBD1 (5 bases). Trimming took 6 bases from V and 1 from J, leaving 9 bases between them. The V gene's germline CDR1 is MNHEY and CDR2 SVGAGI. CDR3 length equals 13 residues. In DNA form, the CDR3 reads TGTGCCAGCAGGATCACAGGGAACACTGAAGCTTTCTTT. The encoded protein is CASRITGNTEAFF.

The gene calls are TRBV29-1 and TRBJ1-1, with a tentative D call TRBD1 (6 bases). This CDR3 region has 16 residues. CDR1 and CDR2 from the germline V gene are SQVTM and ANQGSEA. Between the trimmed V and J ends, which lost 0 bases and 4 bases, there was a span of 18 bases. In DNA, the CDR3 is TGCAGCGTTGAAGATCTTACAGGGCTCCGGGGCACTGAAGCTTTCTTT. Protein: CSVEDLTGLRGTEAFF.

The chain recombines TRBV7-9 with TRBJ2-7; possible D gene TRBD1, 6 bases. The CDR3 runs to 13 residues. V was pared by 6 bases and J by 5 bases, with 14 bases between. CDR1 and CDR2 (germline): SEHNR, FQNEAQ (reference sequence). CDR3 residues: CASSRDTTHEQYF. CDR3 DNA sequence: TGTGCCAGCAGTCGGGACACGACCCACGAGCAGTACTTC.

J is TRBJ1-5 and V is TRBV9; tentatively, D is TRBD1 (6 bases). The germline V and J ends were trimmed by 2 bases and 0 bases, with 12 bases remaining between them. CDR3 length: 16 amino acids. Germline V lookup: CDR1 SGDLS, CDR2 YYNGEE. DNA of the CDR3: TGTGCCAGCAGCGTCCCGACAGGTTATAGCAATCAGCCCCAGCATTTT. Its protein product is CASSVPTGYSNQPQHF.

The CDR3 here is CAIRTSGRNNEQFF. The CDR3 DNA sequence: TGTGCTATACGGACTAGCGGGAGAAACAATGAGCAGTTCTTC. The chain is built from TRBV11-3 and TRBJ2-1, with 13 bases fitting TRBD2. The CDR3 covers 14 residues. Germline V gene lookup returns CDR1 SGHNT and CDR2 YENEEA.

This clone was detected once. This chain uses TRBV4-1 with TRBJ2-1; the D gene is possibly TRBD2 (6 bases). CDR3 length: 16 amino acids. Germline-derived CDR1 and CDR2 are MGHRA and YSYEKL. Trimming removed 6 bases from V and 0 bases from J, with 15 bases in between. The CDR3 spells CASRRPGARSYNEQFF. In nucleotides, the CDR3 is TGCGCCAGCAGGCGTCCGGGAGCGCGCTCCTACAATGAGCAGTTCTTC.

J is TRBJ2-7 and V is TRBV20-1, with D maybe TRBD1 (5 bases). The germline V gene has CDR1 DFQATT and CDR2 SNEGSKA (reference sequence). The CDR3 is made up of 11 amino acids. Between the trimmed V and J ends, which lost 1 base and 4 bases, there was a span of 5 bases. In DNA form, the CDR3 reads TGCAGTGCTAGAGGACAGTACGAGCAGTACTTC. Protein sequence: CSARGQYEQYF.

This chain links TRBV4-2 with TRBJ1-5; D remains ambiguous. The V gene's germline CDR1 is LGHNA and CDR2 YNFKEQ. CDR3 size: 14 residues. Trimming stripped 0 bases from V and 6 bases from J, with 9 bases between. Here the CDR3 reads CASSQERAGQPQHF. CDR3 sequence (DNA): TGTGCCAGCAGCCAAGAGAGGGCGGGTCAGCCCCAGCATTTT.

The J gene is TRBJ1-5, the V gene TRBV25-1; no clear D gene. Germline CDR1 is MGHDK and CDR2 is SYGVNS. Trimming removed 5 bases at V and 7 bases at J, with 12 bases between. This CDR3 is built from 13 residues. CDR3 residues: CASSTPQRQPQHF. The CDR3 nucleotides are TGTGCCAGCAGTACCCCCCAGCGCCAGCCCCAGCATTTT.

V gene TRBV4-1 combines with J gene TRBJ2-7, with 10 bases aligning to TRBD2. Trimming at V came to 1 base and at J to 3 bases, leaving 6 bases not matched to a gene. CDR1 is MGHRA and CDR2 is YSYEKL in the germline V gene. CDR3 length equals 16 residues. The CDR3 loop reads CASSQGTSGGVYEQYF. The CDR3 nucleotides read TGCGCCAGCAGCCAAGGGACTAGCGGAGGGGTCTACGAGCAGTACTTC.

The V call is TRBV2, the J call TRBJ2-2, with TRBD1 matching over 11 bases. The CDR3 covers 14 residues. Germline CDR1 and CDR2: SNHLY and FYNNEI. With V trimmed by 8 bases and J by 6 bases, 5 bases remained unmatched. CDR3 residues: CASSGTGGSGELFF. The DNA of the CDR3 is TGTGCCAGCTCCGGGACAGGGGGGTCCGGGGAGCTGTTTTTT.

The CDR3 sequence is CASSFSQGALETQYF. The CDR3 region has the DNA TGCGCCAGCAGCTTTTCCCAGGGGGCTTTGGAGACCCAGTACTTC. This chain links TRBV5-1 with TRBJ2-5; TRBD1 agrees at 8 bases. V dropped 2 bases and J dropped 5; count of bases not matched to a gene: 8. The CDR3 spans 15 residues. Germline V lookup: CDR1 SGHRS, CDR2 YFSETQ.

This chain joins TRBV5-4 and TRBJ2-2; D may be TRBD1 (6 bases). The CDR3 consists of 15 residues. Per germline, CDR1 SGHNT and CDR2 YYREEE (reference sequence). V was trimmed by 9 bases and J by 6 bases, leaving 21 bases between them. CDR3 sequence (DNA): TGTGCCATCACTGAACAGGGAAATTTCGCCGGGGAGCTGTTTTTT. Translation gives CAITEQGNFAGELFF.

This clone was seen a single time. The chain is built from TRBV27 and TRBJ1-1; unclear D gene. V was cut by 3 bases and J by 7 bases, with 9 bases left in between. Germline V CDR1 and CDR2: MNHEY, SMNVEV (reference sequence). The CDR3 covers 12 residues. CDR3 loop: CASSFGGSEAFF. For the CDR3, the DNA is TGTGCCAGCAGTTTCGGAGGGAGTGAAGCTTTCTTT.

V gene TRBV7-3 combines with J gene TRBJ2-7; D perhaps matches TRBD2 (6 bases). This CDR3 contains 14 residues. Germline CDR1 SGHTA, CDR2 FQGTGA. Trimming cost V 4 bases and J 6 bases, with 16 bases left between them. CDR3 DNA sequence: TGTGCCAGCAGCTCGTCTGGAGGGTTCAGCGAGCAGTACTTC. It specifies CASSSSGGFSEQYF.

This rearrangement joins TRBV27 to TRBJ2-7; 11 positions agree with TRBD1. Germline CDR1 reads MNHEY; CDR2 reads SMNVEV (reference sequence). This CDR3 contains 14 residues. The V gene end was trimmed by 5 bases and the J gene end by 6 bases; junction bases not matched to a gene: 6. The CDR3, as DNA: TGTGCCAGCAGTATAGGACAGGGGGCATTCGAGCAGTACTTC. This encodes CASSIGQGAFEQYF.

This clone came up once. The junction and the germline gene differ at one end; a read error may be behind it. The V and J genes are TRBV30 and TRBJ2-7; the D gene is possibly TRBD2 (5 bases). CDR3 length: 15 amino acids. CDR1 is GTSNPN, CDR2 SVGIG, per germline (reference sequence). The CDR3 DNA follows: TGTGCCTGGAGTGTACATTCCCCGACGGGGTACGAGCAGCACTTC. Its protein is CAWSVHSPTGYEQHF.

The chain uses TRBV27 and TRBJ1-2, with TRBD1 identical over 9 bases. The ends lost 5 bases at V and 7 bases at J; junction bases unmatched: 8. The CDR3 has 14 amino acids. Germline V CDR1 and CDR2: MNHEY, SMNVEV (reference sequence). The CDR3 DNA is TGTGCCAGCAGTGACCCCGGGACAGGGTCTGGCTACACCTTC. Translated: CASSDPGTGSGYTF.

This sequence joins TRBV10-3 and TRBJ1-1; D unresolved. CDR1 is ENHRY, CDR2 SYGVKD, per germline. The CDR3 contains 12 residues. Trimming cost V 4 bases and J 1 base, with 4 bases left between them. Written as DNA, the CDR3 is TGTGCCATCAGTGGAGGGAACACTGAAGCTTTCTTT. This sequence encodes CAISGGNTEAFF.

This clone was recorded a few times. This chain connects TRBV5-1 to TRBJ1-1; 7 nucleotides line up with TRBD1. V shed 3 bases and J 0 bases; nucleotides not matched to a gene: 2. Germline assignment: CDR1 SGHRS and CDR2 YFSETQ. The CDR3 is 14 residues long. The CDR3 loop is CASSSGQLNTEAFF. The CDR3 bases are TGCGCCAGCAGCTCGGGACAGCTGAACACTGAAGCTTTCTTT.

This clone was counted between two and nine times. The gene calls are TRBV5-1 and TRBJ2-2; D is unresolved. Germline values: CDR1 SGHRS, CDR2 YFSETQ. The CDR3 consists of 15 residues. V dropped 4 bases and J dropped 1 base, with 11 bases sitting between them. The CDR3 DNA follows: TGCGCCAGCAGCGGCTTGGTTGAGAACACCGGGGAGCTGTTTTTT. This gives the protein CASSGLVENTGELFF.

This chain uses TRBV7-9 with TRBJ2-5; D is unclear. The J call may not be correct, given that the DNA end is closer to TRBJ2-7. Germline CDR1 and CDR2: SEHNR and FQNEAQ (reference sequence). The length of the CDR3 is 15 residues. The CDR3 reads CASISAGPSSYEQYF. The DNA for the CDR3 is TGTGCCAGCATCAGCGCCGGGCCTAGCTCCTACGAGCAGTACTTC.

For this clone: The same CDR3 is also encoded by other DNA sequences in this sample. This sequence joins TRBV27 and TRBJ1-1; D not resolved. This CDR3 region has 13 residues. V was pared by 3 bases and J by 1 base, with 6 bases between. The germline V gene encodes CDR1 MNHEY and CDR2 SMNVEV (reference sequence). This CDR3 reads CASSLAGNTEAFF. The CDR3 coding sequence is TGTGCCAGCAGTTTGGCGGGGAACACTGAAGCTTTCTTT.

This clone was counted once. The V gene is TRBV10-3, the J gene TRBJ1-6, with D perhaps TRBD1 (6 bases). From germline, CDR1 is ENHRY and CDR2 SYGVKD. The CDR3 runs 14 residues. V lost 3 bases and J 8 bases, leaving 11 bases between the germline ends. DNA of the CDR3: TGTGCCATCAGTGAATACAGGGATGATTCACCCCTCCACTTT. Its translation: CAISEYRDDSPLHF.

The chain recombines TRBV6-1 with TRBJ2-5, with 9 bases fitting TRBD1. V lost 7 bases to trimming and J lost 5 bases; unmatched junction nucleotides: 11. Germline V gives CDR1 MNHNS, CDR2 SASEGT. The CDR3 consists of 15 residues. CDR3 sequence (DNA): TGTGCCAGCAAGGAAAACAGGGGGCGTTGGGAGACCCAGTACTTC. Its translation is CASKENRGRWETQYF.

The chain carries TRBV7-2 and TRBJ2-1, with TRBD2 matching over 14 bases. The V segment lost 1 base and the J segment 9 bases; nucleotides outside the gene matches: 5. CDR1 is SGHTA and CDR2 is FQGNSA in the germline V gene. This CDR3 region has 16 residues. CDR3 sequence reads: CASSLDRLAGGREQFF. In DNA, the CDR3 is TGTGCCAGCAGCTTAGATCGACTAGCGGGGGGGCGTGAGCAGTTCTTC. Supplemented by reference TRBV7-2 and TRBJ2-1, the full variable domain reads GAGVSQSPSNKVTEKGKDVELRCDPISGHTALYWYRQSLGQGLEFLIYFQGNSAPDKSGLPSDRFSAERTGGSVSTLTIQRTQQEDSAVYLCASSLDRLAGGREQFFGPGTRLTVL.

J is TRBJ1-4 and V is TRBV25-1, with 9 bases identical to TRBD1. V was pared by 1 base and J by 10 bases, with 7 bases of the junction left unmatched. Germline V gives CDR1 MGHDK, CDR2 SYGVNS. This CDR3 has 15 residues. The CDR3, as DNA: TGTGCCAGCAGTGAATCAGGGACAGGGAAAGGAAAACTGTTTTTT. Encoded protein: CASSESGTGKGKLFF.

V is TRBV19 and J is TRBJ1-1, with a tentative D call TRBD1 (6 bases). With 7 bases removed from V and 5 bases from J, the gap between germline ends came to 17 bases. Germline CDR1 and CDR2: LNHDA and SQIVND (reference sequence). CDR3 length equals 14 residues. The CDR3 reads CASTAQGLGTEAFF. The CDR3 region has the DNA TGTGCCAGTACCGCACAGGGTTTGGGTACTGAAGCTTTCTTT.

This chain connects TRBV7-8 to TRBJ1-2, with D perhaps matching TRBD1 (6 bases). Germline CDR1 reads SGHVS; CDR2 reads FQNEAQ. V was clipped by 3 bases and J by 5 bases, with 19 bases between them. The CDR3 runs to 16 residues. CDR3 sequence: CASSLNTGDRTYGYTF. The CDR3 DNA sequence: TGTGCCAGCAGCTTGAATACAGGTGACAGGACTTATGGCTACACCTTC.